One sample yielded the 18 T cell receptor beta chains listed below, sequenced in a study of blood T cell repertoires in COVID-19. Sequenced by immunoSEQ multiplex PCR; TCRdb stores in-frame clones only, minus some. There are over 200,000 clones in the sample; around 90% occur only once, and under 4.5% lies in the top ten. Sequenced input: PBMCs or T cells enriched from blood (not recorded which). These receptors were collected from a woman under 40 who had been exposed to COVID-19.

This chain connects TRBV12-3 or TRBV12-4 to TRBJ2-7, with 7 bases matching TRBD1. V shed 3 bases and J 3 bases; nucleotides not matched to a gene: 2. The CDR3 consists of 13 residues. The DNA for the CDR3 is TGTGCCAGCAGTTTGAGGGGGCACTACGAGCAGTACTTC. Translating it yields CASSLRGHYEQYF.

This chain connects TRBV28 to TRBJ2-2; 14 nucleotides align to TRBD2. Trimming at V came to 4 bases and at J to 4 bases, leaving 14 bases not matched to a gene. Germline CDR1 MDHEN, CDR2 SYDVKM. The CDR3 consists of 20 residues. This chain's CDR3 is CASSSFGTSGSVWSTGELFF. CDR3 nucleotide sequence: TGTGCCAGCAGTTCGTTTGGGACTAGCGGGAGTGTATGGAGCACCGGGGAGCTGTTTTTT. The complete variable domain, with remaining parts taken from reference TRBV28 and TRBJ2-2, reads DVKVTQSSRYLVKRTGEKVFLECVQDMDHENMFWYRQDPGLGLRLIYFSYDVKMKEKGDIPEGYSVSREKKERFSLILESASTNQTSMYLCASSSFGTSGSVWSTGELFFGEGSRLTVL.

The V gene is TRBV11-2, the J gene TRBJ1-1, with D tentatively TRBD1 (5 bases). Germline CDR1 reads SGHAT; CDR2 reads FQNNGV. V dropped 2 bases and J dropped 0 bases, with 10 bases sitting between them. The CDR3 is made up of 15 amino acids. CDR3 amino acids: CASSLPTGLNTEAFF. The CDR3, as DNA: TGTGCCAGCAGCTTACCTACAGGCCTGAACACTGAAGCTTTCTTT.

CDR3 in amino acids: CASTWRTGAYEQYF. The DNA for the CDR3 is TGCGCCAGCACCTGGAGGACAGGGGCCTACGAGCAGTACTTC. The genes are TRBV10-2 and TRBJ2-7; TRBD1 agrees at 9 bases. This CDR3 spans 14 amino acids. Germline loops: CDR1 WSHSY, CDR2 SAAADI. After removal of 7 bases from V and 2 bases from J, the junction contained 6 bases not matched to a gene.

This chain uses TRBV5-1 with TRBJ2-5; 7 bases map to TRBD1. V trimming: 4 bases; J trimming: 1 base; junction bases outside the gene matches: 4. Per the germline V gene, CDR1 is SGHRS and CDR2 is YFSETQ. This CDR3 is built from 14 residues. The chain's CDR3 is CASSPTGTQETQYF. The CDR3 DNA follows: TGCGCCAGCAGCCCGACAGGGACCCAAGAGACCCAGTACTTC.

This clone has a single count. V and J are TRBV4-1 and TRBJ1-1, with D possibly being TRBD1 (5 bases). This CDR3 spans 14 amino acids. Between the trimmed V and J ends, which lost 0 bases and 5 bases, there was a span of 10 bases. Germline V gives CDR1 MGHRA, CDR2 YSYEKL. CDR3 nucleotide sequence: TGCGCCAGCAGCCAAGATCGCGGGGGTACTGAAGCTTTCTTT. Translation gives CASSQDRGGTEAFF.

The chain recombines TRBV14 with TRBJ2-1; 9 bases are a match to TRBD1. Trimming cost V 4 bases and J 0 bases; bases outside gene matches: 16. The CDR3 totals 20 residues. Germline values: CDR1 SGHDN, CDR2 FVKESK. The CDR3 loop reads CASSPLTGTGKGLSYNEQFF. CDR3 bases: TGTGCCAGCAGCCCCCTGACCGGGACAGGGAAGGGGCTCTCCTACAATGAGCAGTTCTTC.

The gene calls are TRBV6-5 and TRBJ2-7; a weak D match, TRBD2 (5 bases). The CDR3 consists of 16 residues. The ends were cut back, 0 bases at V and 2 bases at J, with 14 bases in the middle. Germline CDR1 MNHEY, CDR2 SVGAGI. Here the CDR3 DNA reads TGTGCCAGCAGTTACTCGGTACCTGGGAGCGCCTACGAGCAGTACTTC. Protein: CASSYSVPGSAYEQYF.

The count of this clone is one. The chain is built from TRBV6-5 and TRBJ1-5; D perhaps matches TRBD1 (5 bases). The length of the CDR3 is 15 residues. Looked up from germline, CDR1 is MNHEY and CDR2 is SVGAGI. Trimming took off 3 bases at V and 0 bases at J, with 9 bases between the two ends. The CDR3 DNA reads TGTGCCAGCAGTTATGACAGAAATAGCAATCAGCCCCAGCATTTT. Protein product: CASSYDRNSNQPQHF.

This chain uses TRBV11-2 with TRBJ2-3; D gene ambiguous. Germline assignment: CDR1 SGHAT and CDR2 FQNNGV. Deletions cut 0 bases from V and 1 base from J, with 8 bases between. This CDR3 region has 15 residues. The CDR3 loop is CASSLESVRTDTQYF. DNA of the CDR3: TGTGCCAGCAGCTTAGAGTCGGTGCGCACAGATACGCAGTATTTT.

The V call is TRBV9, the J call TRBJ2-5; 8 bases align to TRBD1. Germline trimming cut 2 bases from V and 0 bases from J; bases unmatched to any gene: 6. The germline CDR1 and CDR2 sequences are SGDLS and YYNGEE. This CDR3 has 16 residues. The CDR3 spells CASSVRTGLYQETQYF. The CDR3 DNA is TGTGCCAGCAGCGTCAGGACAGGGCTGTACCAAGAGACCCAGTACTTC.

J is TRBJ2-3 and V is TRBV5-1; 7 bases align to TRBD2. The CDR3 is made up of 16 amino acids. Germline CDR1 SGHRS, CDR2 YFSETQ. The J segment lost 2 bases and the V segment lost 5 bases, leaving 11 bases of the junction unmatched. The CDR3 nucleotides are TGCGCCAGCAGTCCTTTTCTAGCGGAGCCCACAGATACGCAGTATTTT. Its protein is CASSPFLAEPTDTQYF.

V gene TRBV30 combines with J gene TRBJ1-5; TRBD1 is a possible D gene (6 bases). Germline V gene lookup returns CDR1 GTSNPN and CDR2 SVGIG (reference sequence). The CDR3 runs to 14 residues. The V end lost 2 bases, the J end lost 1 base, and 9 bases lay between the germline ends. The DNA for the CDR3 is TGTGCCTGGAGTACAGGGCCGAGCAATCAGCCCCAGCATTTT. As protein: CAWSTGPSNQPQHF.

This chain uses TRBV7-9 with TRBJ2-7; maybe TRBD1 (5 bases). CDR3 length equals 16 residues. Per germline, CDR1 SEHNR and CDR2 FQNEAQ (reference sequence). Trimming removed 5 bases at V and 2 bases at J, with 19 bases between. CDR3 DNA: TGTGCCAGCAGCCTCGCCAACATAAAGGGGACCTACGAGCAGTACTTC. As protein: CASSLANIKGTYEQYF.

Here the CDR3 DNA reads TGTGCCAGCAGCGACCGACAGGGCACGAACAATGAGCAGTTCTTC. Translating gives CASSDRQGTNNEQFF. The chain uses TRBV9 and TRBJ2-1, with 7 nucleotides matching TRBD1. The germline gives CDR1 SGDLS, CDR2 YYNGEE. The CDR3 has 15 amino acids. With 3 bases clipped from V and 5 bases from J, the junction kept 8 bases outside the gene matches.

This chain uses TRBV7-2 with TRBJ1-2; a possible D gene is TRBD1 (5 bases). The CDR3 loop spans 14 amino acids. Deletions cut 3 bases from V and 3 bases from J, with 11 bases between. Germline CDR1 reads SGHTA; CDR2 reads FQGNSA. The DNA for the CDR3 is TGTGCCAGCAGCTTTCAGGGAGGCGACTATGGCTACACCTTC. Amino acids: CASSFQGGDYGYTF.

The chain joins TRBV27 to TRBJ2-2; 9 bases are shared with TRBD1. The V gene's germline CDR1 is MNHEY and CDR2 SMNVEV (reference sequence). The CDR3 sequence is 15 residues long. V lost 6 bases to trimming and J lost 5 bases; unmatched junction nucleotides: 7. This chain's CDR3 is CASRVGQGFTGELFF. DNA for the CDR3: TGTGCCAGCAGAGTGGGACAGGGATTTACCGGGGAGCTGTTTTTT.

The rearrangement links TRBV9 to TRBJ2-7; 8 bases are shared with TRBD2. CDR1 and CDR2 from the germline V gene are SGDLS and YYNGEE. CDR3 size: 15 residues. With V trimmed by 0 bases and J by 3 bases, 5 bases remained unmatched. The CDR3 spells CASSVGPAGDYEQYF. CDR3 in DNA: TGTGCCAGCAGCGTAGGGCCAGCGGGGGACTACGAGCAGTACTTC.